This TCR beta chain was documented in a study of control samples from healthy donors and cancer patients. TCRdb keeps only in-frame clones here, not all; method: immunoSEQ multiplex PCR. This sample has about 120,000 clones; approximately 92% occur once, and the top ten carry approximately 0.57%. The V gene's germline CDR1 is SEHNR and CDR2 FQNEAQ (reference sequence). V lost 5 bases and J 0 bases, leaving 16 bases between the germline ends. CDR3 length: 16 amino acids. The chain is built from TRBV7-9 and TRBJ1-2, with D possibly TRBD1 on 5 matching bases. This receptor was taken from an elderly man with head and neck cancer. Specimen: PBMCs. The DNA for the CDR3 is TGTGCCAGCAGCGCCAGGGAGACCGAGCCTAACTATGGCTACACCTTC. Translating it yields CASSARETEPNYGYTF.